The 14 T cell receptor beta chains below were found in one sample sequenced in a study of PD-L1 blockade in urothelial cancer. Documented time point: peripheral blood 6 weeks after treatment start. Libraries were prepared by immunoSEQ multiplex PCR; TCRdb keeps only in-frame clonotypes and omits some of them. This table has about 120,000 clones, about 89% appearing once. The sequenced sample was PBMCs, obtained around atezolizumab (anti-PD-L1) treatment. The receptors were gathered from a man aged 55-75 years with urothelial cancer.

The chain uses TRBV19 and TRBJ1-2; D not resolved. This CDR3 has 12 residues. Trimming took 6 bases from V and 4 from J, leaving 9 bases between them. The germline V gene encodes CDR1 LNHDA and CDR2 SQIVND (reference sequence). CDR3 bases: TGTGCCAGTAGAGGCAGGATCTATGGCTACACCTTC. Protein product: CASRGRIYGYTF.

The chain combines TRBV7-9 with TRBJ2-7; 8 bases are shared with TRBD1. Germline V gives CDR1 SEHNR, CDR2 FQNEAQ (reference sequence). With V trimmed by 5 bases and J by 1 base, 4 bases remained unmatched. This CDR3 region has 14 residues. The CDR3 spells CASSNRGTSYEQYF. DNA for the CDR3: TGTGCCAGCAGCAACAGGGGGACGTCCTACGAGCAGTACTTC.

The chain recombines TRBV11-3 with TRBJ2-1, with 10 bases aligning to TRBD2. Per the germline V gene, CDR1 is SGHNT and CDR2 is YENEEA. V was pared by 0 bases and J by 5 bases, with 10 bases of the junction left unmatched. This CDR3 contains 18 residues. CDR3 DNA: TGTGCCAGCAGCTTAGAGAGTCTAGCGGGGGTTTTTCACAATGAGCAGTTCTTC. This gives the protein CASSLESLAGVFHNEQFF. The entire variable domain, with the rest obtained from reference TRBV11-3 and TRBJ2-1, is as follows: EAGVVQSPRYKIIEKKQPVAFWCNPISGHNTLYWYLQNLGQGPELLIRYENEEAVDDSQLPKDRFSAERLKGVDSTLKIQPAELGDSAVYLCASSLESLAGVFHNEQFFGPGTRLTVL.

The V call is TRBV18, the J call TRBJ1-1; D possibly corresponds to TRBD1 (6 bases). Germline V gene sequence: CDR1 KGHSH, CDR2 LQKENI. V lost 0 bases and J 5 bases, leaving 7 bases between the germline ends. The CDR3 consists of 13 residues. The CDR3 sequence is CASSPPGATEAFF. The CDR3 DNA reads as TGTGCCAGCTCACCACCGGGGGCAACTGAAGCTTTCTTT.

The rearrangement links TRBV7-7 to TRBJ2-2, with D possibly TRBD1 on 5 matching bases. Trimming pared 5 bases from V and 4 bases from J, leaving 8 bases between. This CDR3 has 13 residues. Per germline, CDR1 SSHAT and CDR2 FNYEAQ (reference sequence). CDR3 bases: TGTGCCAGCAGCCCCGACAGCACCGGGGAGCTGTTTTTT. Its protein is CASSPDSTGELFF.

For this clone: Distinct nucleotide sequences in the sample also encode this CDR3. This chain joins TRBV29-1 and TRBJ1-2; 8 positions agree with TRBD1. The CDR3 length is 12 residues. V shed 6 bases and J 1 base; nucleotides not matched to a gene: 1. Germline V gene data show CDR1 as SQVTM and CDR2 as ANQGSEA. The CDR3 protein is CSVGQGNYGYTF. In nucleotides, the CDR3 is TGCAGCGTCGGACAGGGTAACTATGGCTACACCTTC.

In this sample, this clone turned up a few times. The chain links TRBV2 to TRBJ2-1; 11 bases are shared with TRBD2. Germline V lookup: CDR1 SNHLY, CDR2 FYNNEI. There are 16 residues in the CDR3. V lost 6 bases to trimming and J lost 0 bases; unmatched junction nucleotides: 4. CDR3 sequence reads: CASRKTSGSSYNEQFF. The CDR3, as DNA: TGTGCCAGCAGGAAAACTAGCGGGAGCTCCTACAATGAGCAGTTCTTC.

The chain recombines TRBV11-1 with TRBJ1-2; no firm D call. This CDR3 is built from 12 residues. V was pared by 5 bases and J by 8 bases, with 12 bases between. Looked up from germline, CDR1 is SGHAT and CDR2 is FQDESV (reference sequence). CDR3 DNA sequence: TGTGCCAGCAGCGTTCTAGGAGGCGGCTACACCTTC. It codes for CASSVLGGGYTF.

Worth noting for this clone: Other nucleotide sequences in the sample specify the same CDR3. The chain carries TRBV6-1 and TRBJ2-7; no reliable D call. The ends were cut back, 7 bases at V and 0 bases at J, with 4 bases in the middle. The CDR3 runs to 11 residues. Germline CDR1 is MNHNS and CDR2 is SASEGT. Here the CDR3 reads CASTGSYEQYF. The CDR3 DNA sequence: TGTGCCAGCACGGGCTCCTACGAGCAGTACTTC.

This clone turned up a few times. V is TRBV4-3 and J is TRBJ2-4, with D perhaps matching TRBD1 (6 bases). Germline V gene lookup returns CDR1 LGHNA and CDR2 YSLEER. V gave up 1 base and J gave up 4 bases, with 14 bases separating them. The CDR3 is made up of 16 amino acids. The CDR3 DNA follows: TGCGCCAGCAGCCAAGGTCGAGACAGGCTGAAAAACATTCAGTACTTC. This gives the protein CASSQGRDRLKNIQYF.

The rearrangement uses TRBV4-3 and TRBJ1-1, with 7 positions matching TRBD1. Per germline, CDR1 LGHNA and CDR2 YSLEER. The junction had 2 bases not matched to a gene; V was cut back by 3 bases and J by 1 base. The CDR3 is 14 amino acids. CDR3 region: CASSQGQTNTEAFF. The CDR3 nucleotides are TGCGCCAGCAGCCAGGGACAGACGAACACTGAAGCTTTCTTT.

CDR3 sequence: CASSRGSNQPQHF. Here the CDR3 DNA reads TGTGCCAGCAGCAGGGGGTCCAATCAGCCCCAGCATTTT. The chain carries TRBV2 and TRBJ1-5, with 7 bases fitting TRBD1. CDR1 is SNHLY and CDR2 is FYNNEI in the germline V gene. With V trimmed by 6 bases and J by 3 bases, 2 bases remained unmatched. The CDR3 runs to 13 residues.

The count of this clone is one. This chain uses TRBV5-1 with TRBJ1-1; 7 bases line up with TRBD1. V shed 4 bases, J shed 5 bases, and the junction held 8 bases outside the gene matches. Germline-derived CDR1 and CDR2 are SGHRS and YFSETQ. The CDR3 consists of 14 residues. CDR3 protein: CASSPGTEGTEAFF. Written as DNA, the CDR3 is TGCGCCAGCAGCCCAGGGACAGAAGGAACTGAAGCTTTCTTT.

The V call is TRBV19, the J call TRBJ1-3; D might be TRBD1 (6 bases). Trimming stripped 4 bases from V and 4 bases from J, with 14 bases between. This CDR3 has 15 amino acids. Per germline, CDR1 LNHDA and CDR2 SQIVND (reference sequence). DNA of the CDR3: TGTGCCAGTAGTACCTCGGACAGTCACGGAAACACCATATATTTT. Translating gives CASSTSDSHGNTIYF.